These 19 T cell receptor beta chains came from one sample sequenced in a study of PD-1 blockade in classical Hodgkin lymphoma. Autologous stem cell transplantation was followed by relapse in every patient, and brentuximab vedotin exposure varied. Repertoires were generated with immunoSEQ multiplex PCR, while TCRdb's copy carries only in-frame clones and drops some. Among approximately 80,000 clones listed, roughly 89% were seen once. The starting material was peripheral blood mononuclear cells (PBMCs), obtained at baseline. The receptors come from a human donor with classical Hodgkin lymphoma.

The chain carries TRBV5-5 and TRBJ1-1; D gene uncertain. V was shortened by 0 bases and J by 1 base, with 7 bases between the two germline ends. CDR1 and CDR2 (germline): SGHKS, YYEKEE (reference sequence). CDR3 length: 14 residues. CDR3 coding DNA: TGTGCCAGCAGCTTGGACAGTCCGAACACTGAAGCTTTCTTT. Protein sequence: CASSLDSPNTEAFF.

This chain joins TRBV16 and TRBJ1-1; D may be TRBD1 (5 bases). This CDR3 is 13 amino acids long. V lost 2 bases to trimming and J lost 6 bases, with 10 bases between them. The germline CDR1 and CDR2 sequences are KGHSY and FQNENV. CDR3 sequence (DNA): TGTGCCAGCAGCCAAGGGACCCCCCCTGAAGCTTTCTTT. Translating gives CASSQGTPPEAFF.

The CDR3 bases are TGCGCCAGCAGTGATAAACCTTTCACTTCCCAGCATTTT. Protein product: CASSDKPFTSQHF. The genes are TRBV10-2 and TRBJ1-5; D ambiguous. The CDR3 is 13 residues long. Between the trimmed V and J ends, which lost 3 bases and 11 bases, there was a span of 14 bases. CDR1 and CDR2 (germline): WSHSY, SAAADI.

Worth noting for this clone: This same CDR3 is encoded by further DNA sequences in the sample. This chain joins TRBV6-6 and TRBJ1-1; no clear D. The CDR3 length is 13 residues. Germline values: CDR1 MNHNY, CDR2 SVGAGI (reference sequence). The germline V and J ends were trimmed by 0 bases and 4 bases, with 6 bases remaining between them. CDR3 coding DNA: TGTGCCAGCAGTTACTCGAAGTCCACTGAAGCTTTCTTT. It specifies CASSYSKSTEAFF.

V is TRBV27 and J is TRBJ2-5; D uncertain. This CDR3 has 14 amino acids. Germline V lookup: CDR1 MNHEY, CDR2 SMNVEV (reference sequence). V was cut by 6 bases and J by 1 base, with 12 bases left in between. The CDR3 is CASSPRLFQETQYF. CDR3 in DNA: TGTGCCAGCAGCCCAAGACTGTTCCAAGAGACCCAGTACTTC.

The rearrangement uses TRBV4-1 and TRBJ1-1; 8 bases map to TRBD1. The CDR3 runs 13 residues. V shed 0 bases and J 10 bases; nucleotides not matched to a gene: 4. Germline-derived CDR1 and CDR2 are MGHRA and YSYEKL. This CDR3 is CASSQDRGLGAFF. CDR3 nucleotide sequence: TGCGCCAGCAGCCAAGACAGGGGGCTGGGAGCTTTCTTT.

The chain recombines TRBV30 with TRBJ1-1; D is undetermined. Germline CDR1 and CDR2: GTSNPN and SVGIG (reference sequence). The length of the CDR3 is 11 residues. V gave up 4 bases and J gave up 10 bases, with 13 bases separating them. In nucleotides, the CDR3 is TGTGCCTGGAAAGGCGGACGAGGAGCTTTCTTT. This translates into CAWKGGRGAFF.

J is TRBJ2-5 and V is TRBV19; 9 bases map to TRBD1. This CDR3 is built from 15 residues. Trimming removed 6 bases from V and 5 bases from J; junction bases left unmatched: 10. The germline V gene encodes CDR1 LNHDA and CDR2 SQIVND (reference sequence). The CDR3 reads CASSPGRTGDETQYF. In DNA form, the CDR3 reads TGTGCCAGTAGCCCTGGAAGGACAGGGGACGAGACCCAGTACTTC.

The chain is built from TRBV30 and TRBJ2-7, with 8 nucleotides matching TRBD1. The CDR3 has 13 amino acids. Germline trimming cut 4 bases from V and 5 bases from J; bases unmatched to any gene: 7. The germline V gene has CDR1 GTSNPN and CDR2 SVGIG (reference sequence). The CDR3 DNA follows: TGTGCCTGGACGGACAGGGTAATGGACGAGCAGTACTTC. This sequence encodes CAWTDRVMDEQYF.

The V call is TRBV5-1, the J call TRBJ1-3; D possibly corresponds to TRBD1 (6 bases). The CDR3 runs 16 residues. Trimming left V 0 bases short and J 0 bases short, with 10 bases between. CDR1 is SGHRS and CDR2 is YFSETQ in the germline V gene. CDR3 region: CASSLDEGGSGNTIYF. The CDR3 DNA reads as TGCGCCAGCAGCTTGGATGAGGGGGGCTCTGGAAACACCATATATTTT.

The chain links TRBV28 to TRBJ1-5; 7 nucleotides align to TRBD1. Looked up from germline, CDR1 is MDHEN and CDR2 is SYDVKM. J gave up 6 bases and V 6 bases, and 11 bases lay outside the gene matches. The CDR3 extends over 15 amino acids. The CDR3 spells CASSRRQGMRQPQHF. As DNA, the CDR3 is TGTGCCAGCAGCCGAAGACAGGGTATGCGTCAGCCCCAGCATTTT.

The V and J genes are TRBV5-5 and TRBJ1-1; D call uncertain. The ends were cut back, 4 bases at V and 8 bases at J, with 12 bases in the middle. From germline, CDR1 is SGHKS and CDR2 YYEKEE (reference sequence). There are 12 residues in the CDR3. The CDR3 loop reads CASSVAITEAFF. CDR3 bases: TGTGCCAGCAGCGTTGCTATCACCGAAGCTTTCTTT.

The rearrangement joins TRBV4-3 to TRBJ2-1; tentative D call: TRBD2 (6 bases). Trimming took off 3 bases at V and 8 bases at J, with 14 bases between the two ends. The CDR3 spans 14 residues. CDR1 and CDR2 from the germline V gene are LGHNA and YSLEER. CDR3 loop: CASSQGGWGDEQFF. DNA of the CDR3: TGCGCCAGCAGCCAGGGGGGATGGGGGGATGAGCAGTTCTTC.

The J gene is TRBJ2-1, the V gene TRBV5-3; D uncertain. TRBV5-3 is identified as an open reading frame with a role that is uncertain. This CDR3 is built from 14 residues. V lost 5 bases and J 5 bases, leaving 14 bases between the germline ends. CDR3 coding DNA: TGTGCCAGAAGAGGTTTGCGTGTGAACAATGAGCAGTTCTTC. It yields the protein CARRGLRVNNEQFF.

The V and J genes are TRBV28 and TRBJ1-1; no reliable D call. The V gene's germline CDR1 is MDHEN and CDR2 SYDVKM. CDR3 length: 13 amino acids. V lost 7 bases and J lost 5, with 14 bases in between. CDR3 sequence reads: CASISRGETEAFF. CDR3 bases: TGTGCCAGCATAAGCCGTGGGGAGACTGAAGCTTTCTTT.

CDR3 sequence: CASSLEAGQETQYF. Written as DNA, the CDR3 is TGTGCCAGCAGCTTGGAGGCAGGTCAAGAGACCCAGTACTTC. This sequence joins TRBV5-4 and TRBJ2-5; D uncertain. The V gene's germline CDR1 is SGHNT and CDR2 YYREEE (reference sequence). This CDR3 contains 14 residues. V lost 0 bases to trimming and J lost 2 bases, with 8 bases between them.

The sample holds one count of this clone. The chain combines TRBV19 with TRBJ2-1; the D is unclear. Germline V gene data show CDR1 as LNHDA and CDR2 as SQIVND (reference sequence). This CDR3 is built from 16 residues. The V end lost 0 bases, the J end lost 3 bases, and 12 bases lay between the germline ends. The CDR3 nucleotides read TGTGCCAGTAGTATAGATCACAGCGTAGGCTACAATGAGCAGTTCTTC. Translating it yields CASSIDHSVGYNEQFF.

The chain has TRBV28 and TRBJ2-7; unclear D gene. V lost 10 bases, J lost 0 bases, and 13 bases lay in between. This CDR3 comprises 13 residues. Germline lookup yields CDR1 MDHEN and CDR2 SYDVKM. The CDR3 DNA reads as TGTGCCACCAACGTCCGCCACTCCTACGAGCAGTACTTC. It specifies CATNVRHSYEQYF.

The chain joins TRBV29-1 to TRBJ2-7; D possibly corresponds to TRBD2 (6 bases). The V gene lost 4 bases and the J gene lost 3 bases, with 13 bases spanning the gap. CDR3 length equals 13 residues. In germline, CDR1 is SQVTM, CDR2 ANQGSEA. The DNA for the CDR3 is TGCAGCGTTGGGGGCGGAGGGTACTACGAGCAGTACTTC. Translated, it gives CSVGGGGYYEQYF.